A selection of T cell receptor beta chains follows, all from one sample in a study of cytomegalovirus exposure and HLA in healthy donors. Some clones are missing from TCRdb's copy, which holds only in-frame ones; the method was immunoSEQ multiplex PCR. The table lists some 120,000 clones, approximately 85% of them singletons, with roughly 10% in the top ten. The sample comprised PBMCs. These receptors were taken from a male donor in good health and CMV-seropositive. Each CDR3 is given with its conserved first and last residue. The D gene is left open where the match is weak. Size is omitted from some rows. Given values are once, few, many or a class for expanded clones.

cdr3_nt	cdr3_aa	v_call	j_call	d_call	clone_size
TGTAGTAGCGGGAGAGGTCGGGACGAGCAGTACTTC	CSSGRGRDEQYF	TRBV19	TRBJ2-7	TRBD2	NA
TGTGCCAGCAGTTTGGGGACAGGGACAGGAGGAAAACTGTTTTTT	CASSLGTGTGGKLFF	TRBV6-5	TRBJ1-4	TRBD1	NA
TGTGCCAGCAGCTTAGGGGCTAGCGGGAGAACAGATACGCAGTATTTT	CASSLGASGRTDTQYF	TRBV11-2	TRBJ2-3	TRBD2	NA
TGTGCCAGCAGCAGGGAGGAGGGGGCGGGTACTGAAGCTTTCTTT	CASSREEGAGTEAFF	TRBV5-8	TRBJ1-1	TRBD1	NA
TGCAGGGGCCACGGGGACACTGAAGCTTTCTTT	CRGHGDTEAFF	TRBV20-1	TRBJ1-1	NA	NA
TGTGCCAGCAGTCCCCCTCCGGGACTAGCGACCGGGGAGCTGTTTTTT	CASSPPPGLATGELFF	TRBV4-2	TRBJ2-2	TRBD2	NA
TGCGCCAGCAGCTTGACTAGCTCTTCCCGTGAGCAGTTCTTC	CASSLTSSSREQFF	TRBV5-1	TRBJ2-1	NA	NA
TGTGCCAGCAGCAACGGGGGGGGCTATGGCTACACCTTC	CASSNGGGYGYTF	TRBV6-5	TRBJ1-2	NA	NA
TGTGCCAGCAGCGTAGGGGAGGGCCAAGGGAAAGAGACCCAGTACTTC	CASSVGEGQGKETQYF	TRBV9	TRBJ2-5	TRBD2	once
TGTGCCACCACCCGACAGGGGACAACCCGTTGGGGCTACACCTTC	CATTRQGTTRWGYTF	TRBV6-1	TRBJ1-2	TRBD1	NA
TGTGCCATCAGTAACCCCCCGGGCGGGCTTCCCTACGAGCAGTACTTC	CAISNPPGGLPYEQYF	TRBV10-3	TRBJ2-7	NA	NA
TGTGCCAGCGCCCCGCATATAGCGGGGAACACCGGGGAGCTGTTTTTT	CASAPHIAGNTGELFF	TRBV28	TRBJ2-2	TRBD2	once
TGTGCCAGCAGTCACATTCTGGAGACCCAGTACTTC	CASSHILETQYF	TRBV6-1	TRBJ2-5	NA	NA
TGTGCCTGGAGTGCTTTAGATAACCCCTCTGGGGCCAACGTCCTGACTTTC	CAWSALDNPSGANVLTF	TRBV30	TRBJ2-6	NA	NA
TGTGCCAGCAGCCCCTCTCGGACAGGGGGCTATGGCTACACCTTC	CASSPSRTGGYGYTF	TRBV11-2	TRBJ1-2	TRBD1	NA
TGTGCCAGCAGCCTGGTAGCGGGAGAGTCGTACGAGCAGTACTTC	CASSLVAGESYEQYF	TRBV7-3	TRBJ2-7	TRBD2	once
TGTGCCAGCAGTTTTTTAGGGCAGGGAACTGGGGCCAACGTCCTGACTTTC	CASSFLGQGTGANVLTF	TRBV28	TRBJ2-6	NA	NA
TGTGCCACCAGCAGAGATTATAACGAAGCTAGCACAGATACGCAGTATTTT	CATSRDYNEASTDTQYF	TRBV15	TRBJ2-3	NA	once
TGTGCCAGCAGCGCGAGCCCCTACAATGAGCAGTTCTTC	CASSASPYNEQFF	TRBV27	TRBJ2-1	NA	NA
TGTGCCAGCAGCCCCCGGCGGGCTGGGGAGCAGTACTTC	CASSPRRAGEQYF	TRBV6-5	TRBJ2-7	NA	NA
TGTGCCAGCAGTGATCCCAGGGGAACTTATAAGTACGAGCAGTACTTC	CASSDPRGTYKYEQYF	TRBV6-1	TRBJ2-7	NA	NA
TGTGCCAGCAGCCTACACGGGACTAAGAATGAGCAGTTCTTC	CASSLHGTKNEQFF	TRBV13	TRBJ2-1	TRBD2	NA
TGCGCCAGCAGCCCGCGACAGGCAGTCAATCAGCCCCAGCATTTT	CASSPRQAVNQPQHF	TRBV4-1	TRBJ1-5	NA	few
TGTGCCAGCAGCTTAGTGGGGTTACAGGCCTCTGGGGCCAACGTCCTGACTTTC	CASSLVGLQASGANVLTF	TRBV11-2	TRBJ2-6	NA	few
TGTGCCAGCAGTGGACAGGGGGAAGCCCTCCACTTT	CASSGQGEALHF	TRBV28	TRBJ1-6	TRBD1	NA
TGTGCCAGTACCCCCCGGAGCGCGGGGTACGAGCAGTACTTC	CASTPRSAGYEQYF	TRBV19	TRBJ2-7	NA	NA
TGTGCCAGCGGACGGGAGAGGGCAGATACGCAGTATTTT	CASGRERADTQYF	TRBV28	TRBJ2-3	NA	NA
TGTGCCAGCAGCTCTAGGGGAACCACTGAAGCTTTCTTT	CASSSRGTTEAFF	TRBV5-4	TRBJ1-1	NA	NA
TGTGCCAGCAGCCCCCTTACAGGCAACTCTGGAAACACCATATATTTT	CASSPLTGNSGNTIYF	TRBV7-2	TRBJ1-3	NA	NA
TGTGCCAGCAGCTCGGACAGGGCTGGGGCCAACGTCCTGACTTTC	CASSSDRAGANVLTF	TRBV11-1	TRBJ2-6	TRBD1	NA
TGCGCCAGCAGCCAAGACCCCGGACAGGGGGTCGGCTACACCTTC	CASSQDPGQGVGYTF	TRBV4-3	TRBJ1-2	TRBD1	once
TGTGCCAGCAGGGGACAGGAGAATTCACCCCTCCACTTT	CASRGQENSPLHF	TRBV2	TRBJ1-6	TRBD1	NA
TGTGCCTGCAGAGAAGGACGTTGGGACTATGACTACGAGCAGTACTTC	CACREGRWDYDYEQYF	TRBV30	TRBJ2-7	TRBD2	NA
TGTGCCAGCAGTGAAGGCAGGGTGCTAAACACCATATATTTT	CASSEGRVLNTIYF	TRBV2	TRBJ1-3	NA	NA
TGTGCCTGGGGGACTGACAGTCTTTCACCCCTCCACTTT	CAWGTDSLSPLHF	TRBV30	TRBJ1-6	NA	NA
TGTGCCAGCAGTTCCTTCGGCGGGGGGGCCAATGAAAAACTGTTTTTT	CASSSFGGGANEKLFF	TRBV28	TRBJ1-4	NA	NA
TGCAGCGTTGAAGGACTACGGGGGGCGAACACTGAAGCTTTCTTT	CSVEGLRGANTEAFF	TRBV29-1	TRBJ1-1	NA	NA
TGTGCCAGTAGTATCGGACAGGGCACCGCCTACGAGCAGTACTTC	CASSIGQGTAYEQYF	TRBV19	TRBJ2-7	TRBD1	NA
TGTGCCAGCATCCAGGGAAGGGGCCGTAGGAACACTGAAGCTTTCTTT	CASIQGRGRRNTEAFF	TRBV6-6	TRBJ1-1	NA	NA
TGTGCCAGCAACGGGAACACTGAAGCTTTCTTT	CASNGNTEAFF	TRBV21-1	TRBJ1-1	NA	NA
TGTGCCAGCAGCTTGGAGGACAGGGGGGTTTACGAGCAGTACTTC	CASSLEDRGVYEQYF	TRBV5-4	TRBJ2-7	TRBD1	NA
TGTGCCAGCAGCTTAGCGGGCGGGAGGGCCGGTCAGTTCTTC	CASSLAGGRAGQFF	TRBV7-2	TRBJ2-1	TRBD2	NA
TGTGCCAGTAGTATAGGCGGACAGGTTCTCCCTGAAGCTTTCTTT	CASSIGGQVLPEAFF	TRBV19	TRBJ1-1	TRBD1	NA
TGTGCCAGCAGCGTTAACGCAAGGGAGACTAATGAAAAACTGTTTTTT	CASSVNARETNEKLFF	TRBV9	TRBJ1-4	NA	NA
TGTGCCAGCAGCTTACGCGGGGTCCGGGACGAGCAGTACTTC	CASSLRGVRDEQYF	TRBV7-2	TRBJ2-7	NA	NA
TGTGCCAGCAGCTTAACAGGGGGGCAGGGTCATACGCAGTATTTT	CASSLTGGQGHTQYF	TRBV11-2	TRBJ2-3	TRBD1	NA
TGTGCCAGCAGCATACGGACAGGGCGCAATGAGCAGTTCTTC	CASSIRTGRNEQFF	TRBV5-5	TRBJ2-1	TRBD1	NA
TGTGCCAGCAGTTTCGGGGGGAGCTCCTACAATGAGCAGTTCTTC	CASSFGGSSYNEQFF	TRBV28	TRBJ2-1	TRBD2	NA
TGTGCCGGAAGCCCCGGGGAGGGTGGTGAGCAGTTCTTC	CAGSPGEGGEQFF	TRBV7-9	TRBJ2-1	TRBD2	NA
TGTGCTAGCAGCCGTACAGGGAAGGAGACCCAGTACTTC	CASSRTGKETQYF	TRBV7-7	TRBJ2-5	NA	NA
TGTGCCACCAGCAGAGTTCTCTTAGACAGGGGATACAATCAGCCCCAGCATTTT	CATSRVLLDRGYNQPQHF	TRBV15	TRBJ1-5	TRBD1	NA
TGTGCCAGCAGTTTTGATCCCGGGACTCGCAACAATATCAATGAGCAGTTCTTC	CASSFDPGTRNNINEQFF	TRBV27	TRBJ2-1	NA	NA
TGCGCCAGCAGCCCCTCCCGAGGCTACGAGCAGTACTTC	CASSPSRGYEQYF	TRBV4-3	TRBJ2-7	NA	NA